This T cell receptor (beta chain) was found in a study of CD8 T cells in ankylosing spondylitis. Overall study findings and caveats: A TCR beta motif of about eight highly homologous variants seemed to mark ankylosing spondylitis blood. The authors found the disease-linked clones to be CD8+ and relatively rare in peripheral blood. The study looked at matched synovial fluid samples from ankylosing spondylitis patients. Disease-linked clones were reported to be significantly enriched there.

This clonotype was seen a handful of times. Its antigen remains unknown. V was pared by 0 bases and J by 4 bases, with 8 bases between. Germline lookup yields CDR1 SGHTA and CDR2 FQGNSA. This CDR3 spans 14 amino acids. A single record per CDR3 protein comes from TCRdb applying MiXCR to the 5' RACE reads. Of 300,000 to 400,000 distinct CDR3 sequences in the sample, 20% to 25% were seen once. This sequence originates from a male donor with ankylosing spondylitis. The sample taken for sequencing was blood, either unsorted or a sorted T cell fraction (not recorded which). V and J are TRBV7-2 and TRBJ2-3; tentative D call: TRBD1 (6 bases). The CDR3 DNA reads as TGTGCCAGCAGCTTAGCCCGACAGGCAGATACGCAGTATTTT. Translated: CASSLARQADTQYF.